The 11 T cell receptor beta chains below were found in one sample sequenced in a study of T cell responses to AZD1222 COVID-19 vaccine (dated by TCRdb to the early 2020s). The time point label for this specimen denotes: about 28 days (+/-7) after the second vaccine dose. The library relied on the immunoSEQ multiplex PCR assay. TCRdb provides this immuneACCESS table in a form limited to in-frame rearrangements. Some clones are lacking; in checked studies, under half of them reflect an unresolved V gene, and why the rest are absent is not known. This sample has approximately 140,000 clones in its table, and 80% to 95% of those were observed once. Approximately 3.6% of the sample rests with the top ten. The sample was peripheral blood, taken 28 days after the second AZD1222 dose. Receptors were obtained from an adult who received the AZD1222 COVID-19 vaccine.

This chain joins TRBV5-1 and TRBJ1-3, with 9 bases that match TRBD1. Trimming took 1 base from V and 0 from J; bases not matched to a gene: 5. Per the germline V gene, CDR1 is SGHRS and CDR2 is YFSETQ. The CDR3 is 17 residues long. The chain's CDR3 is CASSLRTGAVSGNTIYF. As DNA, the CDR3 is TGCGCCAGCAGCTTGAGGACAGGGGCCGTCTCTGGAAACACCATATATTTT.

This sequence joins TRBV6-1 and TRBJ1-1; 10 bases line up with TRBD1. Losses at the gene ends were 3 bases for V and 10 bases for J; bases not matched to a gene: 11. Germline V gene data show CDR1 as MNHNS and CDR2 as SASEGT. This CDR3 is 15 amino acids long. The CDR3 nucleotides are TGTGCCAGCAGTGAGGGACAGGGGCGAATTGGCGCAGCTTTCTTT. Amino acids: CASSEGQGRIGAAFF.

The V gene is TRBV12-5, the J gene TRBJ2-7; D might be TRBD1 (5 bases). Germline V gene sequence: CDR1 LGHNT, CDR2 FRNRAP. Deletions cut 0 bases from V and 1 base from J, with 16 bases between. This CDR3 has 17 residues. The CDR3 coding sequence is TGTGCTAGTGGTTTGGTGGTTGGTCAGGGAAAGTCCTACGAGCAGTACTTC. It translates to CASGLVVGQGKSYEQYF.

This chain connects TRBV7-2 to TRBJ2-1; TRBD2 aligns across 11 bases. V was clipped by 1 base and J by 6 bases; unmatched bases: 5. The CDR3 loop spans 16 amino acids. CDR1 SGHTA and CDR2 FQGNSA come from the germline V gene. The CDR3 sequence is CASSLVATSGINEQFF. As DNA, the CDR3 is TGTGCCAGCAGCTTAGTAGCGACTAGCGGGATCAATGAGCAGTTCTTC. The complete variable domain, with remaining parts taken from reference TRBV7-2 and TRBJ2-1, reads GAGVSQSPSNKVTEKGKDVELRCDPISGHTALYWYRQSLGQGLEFLIYFQGNSAPDKSGLPSDRFSAERTGGSVSTLTIQRTQQEDSAVYLCASSLVATSGINEQFFGPGTRLTVL.

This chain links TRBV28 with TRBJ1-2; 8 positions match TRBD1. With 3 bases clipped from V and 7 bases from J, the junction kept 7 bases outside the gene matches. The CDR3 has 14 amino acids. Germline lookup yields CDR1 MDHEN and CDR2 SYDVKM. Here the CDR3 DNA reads TGTGCCAGCAGTTTGTGGCAGGGGGCGGGTGGCTACACCTTC. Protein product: CASSLWQGAGGYTF.

The CDR3, as DNA: TGTGCCACCAGCGGGACAGGGTACCAGCCCCAGCATTTT. This encodes CATSGTGYQPQHF. The chain is built from TRBV15 and TRBJ1-5; 9 positions agree with TRBD1. Trimming at V came to 5 bases and at J to 7 bases, leaving 3 bases not matched to a gene. The CDR3 has 13 residues. The germline gives CDR1 LNHNV, CDR2 YYDKDF (reference sequence).

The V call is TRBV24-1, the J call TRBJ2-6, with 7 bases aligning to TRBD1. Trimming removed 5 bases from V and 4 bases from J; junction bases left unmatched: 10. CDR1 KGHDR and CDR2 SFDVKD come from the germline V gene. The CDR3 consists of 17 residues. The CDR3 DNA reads TGTGCCACCAGTGGGGGACAGCCAACCTTGGGGGCCAACGTCCTGACTTTC. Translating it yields CATSGGQPTLGANVLTF.

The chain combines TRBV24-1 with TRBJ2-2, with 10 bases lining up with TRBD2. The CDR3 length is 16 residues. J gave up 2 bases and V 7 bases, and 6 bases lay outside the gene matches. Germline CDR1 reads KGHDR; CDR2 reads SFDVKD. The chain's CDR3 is CATSNLAGGNTGELFF. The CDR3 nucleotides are TGTGCCACCAGCAACTTAGCGGGAGGAAACACCGGGGAGCTGTTTTTT.

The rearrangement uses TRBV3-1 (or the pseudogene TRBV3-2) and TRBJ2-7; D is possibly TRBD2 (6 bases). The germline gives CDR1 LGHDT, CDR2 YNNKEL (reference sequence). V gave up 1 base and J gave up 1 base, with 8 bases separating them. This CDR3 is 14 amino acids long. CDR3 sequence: CASSQGAGSYEQYF. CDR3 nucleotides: TGTGCCAGCAGCCAAGGGGCGGGATCCTACGAGCAGTACTTC.

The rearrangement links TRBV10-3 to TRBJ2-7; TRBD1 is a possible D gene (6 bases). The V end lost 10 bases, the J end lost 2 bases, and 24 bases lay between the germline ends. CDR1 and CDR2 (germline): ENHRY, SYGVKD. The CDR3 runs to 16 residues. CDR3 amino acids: CASHRDPTPSTYEQYF. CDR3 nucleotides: TGTGCCAGCCACAGGGACCCTACCCCTTCCACCTACGAGCAGTACTTC.

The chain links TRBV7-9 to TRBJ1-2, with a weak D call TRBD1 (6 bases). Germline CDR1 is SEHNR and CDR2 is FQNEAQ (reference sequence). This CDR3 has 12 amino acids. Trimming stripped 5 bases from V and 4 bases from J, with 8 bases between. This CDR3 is CASSRGGYGYTF. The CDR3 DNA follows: TGTGCCAGCAGCCGAGGGGGCTATGGCTACACCTTC.